The entry that follows covers one TCR beta chain sequence. V was trimmed by 5 bases and J by 3 bases, leaving 16 bases between them. The CDR3 is 14 residues long. CDR1 is GTSNPN, CDR2 SVGIG, per germline (reference sequence). This sample was included in a study of long-term antiretroviral therapy in people with HIV. Investigators performed immunoSEQ version v3.0 at survey level. Repertoires were generated with immunoSEQ multiplex PCR, while TCRdb's copy carries only in-frame clones and drops some. The sample records about 30,000 clones, around 89% being singletons. The receptor's source is a man aged 45 to 65 with HIV. This rearrangement joins TRBV30 to TRBJ1-1, with D hard to call. The source material was unsorted PBMCs, sampled 3.2 years before starting antiretroviral therapy. This CDR3 is CAWGSGVLYTEAFF. The CDR3 DNA sequence: TGTGCCTGGGGCTCCGGGGTCTTGTACACTGAAGCTTTCTTT. Using reference TRBV30 and TRBJ1-1 for the parts outside the CDR3, the full variable domain is SQTIHQWPATLVQPVGSPLSLECTVEGTSNPNLYWYRQAAGRGLQLLFYSVGIGQISSEVPQNLSASRPQDRQFILSSKKLLLSDSGFYLCAWGSGVLYTEAFFGQGTRLTVV.